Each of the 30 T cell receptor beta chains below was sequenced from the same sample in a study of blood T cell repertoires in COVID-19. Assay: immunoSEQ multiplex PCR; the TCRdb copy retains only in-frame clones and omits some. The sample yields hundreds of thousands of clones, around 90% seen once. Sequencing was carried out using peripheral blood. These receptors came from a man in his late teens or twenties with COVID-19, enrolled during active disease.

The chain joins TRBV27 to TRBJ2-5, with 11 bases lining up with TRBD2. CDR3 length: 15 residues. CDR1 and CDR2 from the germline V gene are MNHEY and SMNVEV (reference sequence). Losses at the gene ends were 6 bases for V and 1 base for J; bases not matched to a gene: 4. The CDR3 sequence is CASRWTSGFQETQYF. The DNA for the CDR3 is TGTGCCAGCAGGTGGACTAGCGGGTTCCAAGAGACCCAGTACTTC.

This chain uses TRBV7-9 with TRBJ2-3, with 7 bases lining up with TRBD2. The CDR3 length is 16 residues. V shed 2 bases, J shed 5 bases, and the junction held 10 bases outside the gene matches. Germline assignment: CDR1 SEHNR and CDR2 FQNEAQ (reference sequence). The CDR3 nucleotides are TGTGCCAGCAGCTTAAGCGGGGCAGGGCCAGTAGATACGCAGTATTTT. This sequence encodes CASSLSGAGPVDTQYF.

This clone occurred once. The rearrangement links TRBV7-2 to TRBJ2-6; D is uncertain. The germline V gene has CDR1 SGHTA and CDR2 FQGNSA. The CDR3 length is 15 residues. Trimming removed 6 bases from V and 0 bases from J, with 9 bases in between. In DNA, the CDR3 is TGTGCCAGCAGTTCGTACAACTCTGGGGCCAACGTCCTGACTTTC. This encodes CASSSYNSGANVLTF.

The CDR3 region is CASSQLPGGASGADTQYF. CDR3 nucleotides: TGTGCCAGCAGCCAACTTCCAGGGGGCGCGTCAGGAGCAGATACGCAGTATTTT. V usage is TRBV3-1 (or the pseudogene TRBV3-2) and J usage is TRBJ2-3; TRBD1 aligns across 8 bases. Per the germline V gene, CDR1 is LGHDT and CDR2 is YNNKEL (reference sequence). This CDR3 spans 18 amino acids. After removal of 2 bases from V and 4 bases from J, the junction contained 14 bases not matched to a gene.

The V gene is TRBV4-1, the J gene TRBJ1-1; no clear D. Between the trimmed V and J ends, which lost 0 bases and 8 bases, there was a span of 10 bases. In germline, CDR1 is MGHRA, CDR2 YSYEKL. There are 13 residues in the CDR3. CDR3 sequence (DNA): TGCGCCAGCAGCCAAGATCTGGGCTGGGAAGCTTTCTTT. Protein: CASSQDLGWEAFF.

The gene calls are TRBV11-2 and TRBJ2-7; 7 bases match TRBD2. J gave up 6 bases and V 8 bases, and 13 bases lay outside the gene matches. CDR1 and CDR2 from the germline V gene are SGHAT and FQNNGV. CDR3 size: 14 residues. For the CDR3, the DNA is TGTGCCAGCGTGGTCTCTAGCGGTGCCTCCGAGCAGTACTTC. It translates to CASVVSSGASEQYF.

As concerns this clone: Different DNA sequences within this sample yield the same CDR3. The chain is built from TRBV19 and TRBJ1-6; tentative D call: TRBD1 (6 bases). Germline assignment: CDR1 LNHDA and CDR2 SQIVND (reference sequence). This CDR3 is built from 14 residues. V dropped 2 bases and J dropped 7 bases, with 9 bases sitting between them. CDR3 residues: CASSISGANSPLHF. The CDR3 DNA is TGTGCCAGTAGTATATCAGGGGCGAATTCACCCCTCCACTTT.

CDR3 sequence (DNA): TGCGCCAGCAGTCAATCGGAGGGGGCCAAAAACATTCAGTACTTC. Residues: CASSQSEGAKNIQYF. The rearrangement uses TRBV23-1 and TRBJ2-4; D is perhaps TRBD2 (6 bases). TRBV23-1 is known as an ORF, though its function is uncertain. Trimming stripped 0 bases from V and 1 base from J, with 7 bases between. The CDR3 contains 15 residues.

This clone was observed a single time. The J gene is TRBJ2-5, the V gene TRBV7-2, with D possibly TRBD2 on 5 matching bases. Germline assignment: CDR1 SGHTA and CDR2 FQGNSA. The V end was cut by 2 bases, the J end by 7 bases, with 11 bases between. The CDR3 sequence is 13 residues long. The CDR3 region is CASSLIVEGTQYF. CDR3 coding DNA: TGTGCCAGCAGCTTAATTGTCGAGGGGACCCAGTACTTC.

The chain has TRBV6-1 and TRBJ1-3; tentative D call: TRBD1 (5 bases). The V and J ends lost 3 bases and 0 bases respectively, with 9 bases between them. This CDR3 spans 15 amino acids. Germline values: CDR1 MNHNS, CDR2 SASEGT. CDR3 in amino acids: CASSEWGGSGNTIYF. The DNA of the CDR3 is TGTGCCAGCAGTGAGTGGGGGGGCTCTGGAAACACCATATATTTT.

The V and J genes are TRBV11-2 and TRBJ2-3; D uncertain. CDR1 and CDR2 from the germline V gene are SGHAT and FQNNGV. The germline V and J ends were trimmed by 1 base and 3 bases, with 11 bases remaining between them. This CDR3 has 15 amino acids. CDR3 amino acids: CASSLVPSGTDTQYF. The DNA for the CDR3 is TGTGCCAGCAGCTTAGTGCCCTCCGGTACAGATACGCAGTATTTT. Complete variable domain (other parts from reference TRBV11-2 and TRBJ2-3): EAGVAQSPRYKIIEKRQSVAFWCNPISGHATLYWYQQILGQGPKLLIQFQNNGVVDDSQLPKDRFSAERLKGVDSTLKIQPAKLEDSAVYLCASSLVPSGTDTQYFGPGTRLTVL.

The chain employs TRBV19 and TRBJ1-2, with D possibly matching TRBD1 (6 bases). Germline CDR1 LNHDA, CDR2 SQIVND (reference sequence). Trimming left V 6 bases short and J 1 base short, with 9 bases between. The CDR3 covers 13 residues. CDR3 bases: TGTGCCAGTAGCGGACAGCATAACTATGGCTACACCTTC. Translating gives CASSGQHNYGYTF. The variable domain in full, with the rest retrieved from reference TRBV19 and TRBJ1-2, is DGGITQSPKYLFRKEGQNVTLSCEQNLNHDAMYWYRQDPGQGLRLIYYSQIVNDFQKGDIAEGYSVSREKKESFPLTVTSAQKNPTAFYLCASSGQHNYGYTFGSGTRLTVV.

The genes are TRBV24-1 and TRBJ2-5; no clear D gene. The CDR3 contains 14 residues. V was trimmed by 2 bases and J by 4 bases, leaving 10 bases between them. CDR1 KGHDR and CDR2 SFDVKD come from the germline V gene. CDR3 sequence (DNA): TGTGCCACCAGTGATTCTAGGCGGCGAGAGACCCAGTACTTC. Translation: CATSDSRRRETQYF.

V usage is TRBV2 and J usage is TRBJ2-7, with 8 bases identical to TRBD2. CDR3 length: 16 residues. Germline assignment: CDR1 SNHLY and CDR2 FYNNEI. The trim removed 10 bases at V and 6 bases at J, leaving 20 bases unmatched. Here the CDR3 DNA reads TGTGCCATCTTTGAGTTCCCCGGGGGGGCCTTGGGCGAGCAGTACTTC. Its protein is CAIFEFPGGALGEQYF. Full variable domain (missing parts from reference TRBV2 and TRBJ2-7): EPEVTQTPSHQVTQMGQEVILRCVPISNHLYFYWYRQILGQKVEFLVSFYNNEISEKSEIFDDQFSVERPDGSNFTLKIRSTKLEDSAMYFCAIFEFPGGALGEQYFGPGTRLTVT.

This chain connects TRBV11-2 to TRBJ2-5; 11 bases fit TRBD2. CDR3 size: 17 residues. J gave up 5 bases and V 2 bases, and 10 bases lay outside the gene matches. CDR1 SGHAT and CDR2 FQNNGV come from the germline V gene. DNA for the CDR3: TGTGCCAGCAGCTTAAGGCTAGCGGGGGGCCGGACTGAGACCCAGTACTTC. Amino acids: CASSLRLAGGRTETQYF.

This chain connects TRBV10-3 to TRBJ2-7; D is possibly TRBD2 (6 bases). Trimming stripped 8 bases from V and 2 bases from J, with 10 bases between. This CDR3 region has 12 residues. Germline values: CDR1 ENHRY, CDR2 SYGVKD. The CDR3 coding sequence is TGTGCCATCGGGGGGTCTCCCTACGAGCAGTACTTC. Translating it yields CAIGGSPYEQYF.

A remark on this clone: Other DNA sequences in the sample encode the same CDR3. The CDR3 DNA follows: TGTGCCAGCAGTCCAGGGAACTATGGCTACACCTTC. It codes for CASSPGNYGYTF. The chain carries TRBV6-5 and TRBJ1-2; the D gene is possibly TRBD1 (5 bases). Deletions cut 5 bases from V and 2 bases from J, with 6 bases between. This CDR3 is built from 12 residues. Germline V CDR1 and CDR2: MNHEY, SVGAGI.

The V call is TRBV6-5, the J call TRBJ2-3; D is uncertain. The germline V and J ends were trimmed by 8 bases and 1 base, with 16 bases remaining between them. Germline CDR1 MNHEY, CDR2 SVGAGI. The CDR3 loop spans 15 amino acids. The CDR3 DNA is TGTGCCAGCCGATCTTATCGACACCGCACAGATACGCAGTATTTT. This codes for CASRSYRHRTDTQYF.

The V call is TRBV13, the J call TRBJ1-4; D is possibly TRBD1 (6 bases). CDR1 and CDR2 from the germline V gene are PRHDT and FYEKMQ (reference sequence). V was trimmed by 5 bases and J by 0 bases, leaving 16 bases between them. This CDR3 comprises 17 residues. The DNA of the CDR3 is TGTGCCAGCAGCACAAAACAACAGGGTCCAACTAATGAAAAACTGTTTTTT. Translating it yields CASSTKQQGPTNEKLFF.

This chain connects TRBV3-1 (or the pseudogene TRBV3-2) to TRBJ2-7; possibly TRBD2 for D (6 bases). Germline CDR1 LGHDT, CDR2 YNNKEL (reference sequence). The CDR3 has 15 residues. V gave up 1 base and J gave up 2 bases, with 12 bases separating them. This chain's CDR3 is CASSQGPGETYEQYF. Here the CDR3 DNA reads TGTGCCAGCAGCCAAGGACCGGGAGAGACCTACGAGCAGTACTTC.

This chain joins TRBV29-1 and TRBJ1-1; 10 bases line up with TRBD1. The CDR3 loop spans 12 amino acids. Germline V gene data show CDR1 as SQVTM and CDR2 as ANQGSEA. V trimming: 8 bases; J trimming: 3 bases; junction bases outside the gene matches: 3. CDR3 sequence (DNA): TGCAGCACTGGACAGGGGGACACTGAAGCTTTCTTT. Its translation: CSTGQGDTEAFF.

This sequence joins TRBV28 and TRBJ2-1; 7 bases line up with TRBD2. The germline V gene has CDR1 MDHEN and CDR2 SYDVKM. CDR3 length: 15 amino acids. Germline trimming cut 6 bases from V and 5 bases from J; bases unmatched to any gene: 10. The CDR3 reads CASRDLSGLDNEQFF. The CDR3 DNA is TGTGCCAGCAGGGACCTTAGCGGGCTGGACAATGAGCAGTTCTTC. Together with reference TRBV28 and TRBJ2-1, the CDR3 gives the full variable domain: DVKVTQSSRYLVKRTGEKVFLECVQDMDHENMFWYRQDPGLGLRLIYFSYDVKMKEKGDIPEGYSVSREKKERFSLILESASTNQTSMYLCASRDLSGLDNEQFFGPGTRLTVL.

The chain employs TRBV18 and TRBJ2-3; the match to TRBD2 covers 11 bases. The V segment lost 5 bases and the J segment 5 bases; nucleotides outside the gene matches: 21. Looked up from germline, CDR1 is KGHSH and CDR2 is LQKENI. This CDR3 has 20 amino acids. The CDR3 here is CASSSRISLAGGVSEDTQYF. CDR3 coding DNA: TGTGCCAGCTCATCCCGAATATCGCTAGCGGGAGGCGTGAGCGAAGATACGCAGTATTTT.

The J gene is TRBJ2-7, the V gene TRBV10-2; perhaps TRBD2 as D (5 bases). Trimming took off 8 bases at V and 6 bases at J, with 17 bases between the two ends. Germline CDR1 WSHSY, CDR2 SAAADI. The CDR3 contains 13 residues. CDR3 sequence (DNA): TGCGCCAGCTATACTCGGGGAGAAGGCGAGCAGTACTTC. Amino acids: CASYTRGEGEQYF.

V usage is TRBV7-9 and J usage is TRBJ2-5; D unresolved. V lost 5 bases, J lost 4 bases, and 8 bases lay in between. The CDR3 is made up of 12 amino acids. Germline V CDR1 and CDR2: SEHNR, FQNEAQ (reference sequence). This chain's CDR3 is CASSPPGETQYF. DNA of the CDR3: TGTGCCAGCAGCCCCCCGGGAGAGACCCAGTACTTC.

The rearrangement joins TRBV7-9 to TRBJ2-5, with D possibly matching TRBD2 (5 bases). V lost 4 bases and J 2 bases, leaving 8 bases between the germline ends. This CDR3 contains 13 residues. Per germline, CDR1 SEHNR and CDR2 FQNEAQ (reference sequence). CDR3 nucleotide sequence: TGTGCCAGCAGCTCGGCGGGTCAAGAGACCCAGTACTTC. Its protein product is CASSSAGQETQYF. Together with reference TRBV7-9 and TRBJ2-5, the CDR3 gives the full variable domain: DTGVSQNPRHKITKRGQNVTFRCDPISEHNRLYWYRQTLGQGPEFLTYFQNEAQLEKSRLLSDRFSAERPKGSFSTLEIQRTEQGDSAMYLCASSSAGQETQYFGPGTRLLVL.

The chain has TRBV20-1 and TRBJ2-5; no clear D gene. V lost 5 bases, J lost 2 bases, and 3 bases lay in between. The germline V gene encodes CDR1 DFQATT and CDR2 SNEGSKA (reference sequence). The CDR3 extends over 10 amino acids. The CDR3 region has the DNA TGCAGTGCTCCGCAAGAGACCCAGTACTTC. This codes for CSAPQETQYF.

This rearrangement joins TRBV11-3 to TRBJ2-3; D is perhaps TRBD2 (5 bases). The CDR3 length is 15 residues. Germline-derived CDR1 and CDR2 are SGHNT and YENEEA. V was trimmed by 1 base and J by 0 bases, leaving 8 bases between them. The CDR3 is CASSLVRTSTDTQYF. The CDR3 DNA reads TGTGCCAGCAGCTTAGTGAGGACTAGCACAGATACGCAGTATTTT.

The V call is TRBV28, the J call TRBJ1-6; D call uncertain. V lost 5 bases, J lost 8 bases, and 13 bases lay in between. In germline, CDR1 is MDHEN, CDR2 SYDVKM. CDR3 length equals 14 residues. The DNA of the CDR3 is TGTGCCAGCAGTCCACCCCGGGATTATTCACCCCTCCACTTT. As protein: CASSPPRDYSPLHF.

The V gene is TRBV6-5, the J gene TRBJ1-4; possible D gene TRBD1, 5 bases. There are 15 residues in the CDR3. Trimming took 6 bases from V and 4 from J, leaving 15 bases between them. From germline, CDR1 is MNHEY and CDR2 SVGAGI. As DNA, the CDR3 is TGTGCCAGCAGATGGACCGGGGGGGTTAATGAAAAACTGTTTTTT. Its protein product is CASRWTGGVNEKLFF.